This T cell receptor (beta chain) appears in the sequencing data of a study of cytomegalovirus exposure and HLA in healthy donors. A remark on this clone: The antigen is unknown.

Findings and limits, study-wide: Among the most significant clusters, several appeared linked to common viral pathogens in a later analysis. Across all donors, roughly uniform sequencing depth was an assumption of the presence/absence analyses. Later analysis identified 16,951 TCR beta sequences associated with HLA alleles, using a false discovery rate threshold of 0.05.

Primers: 60 Vbeta forward and 13 Jbeta reverse. Measured with immunoSEQ multiplex PCR; TCRdb has only the in-frame clones, and not every one. This sample yields roughly 180,000 clones, of which 79% are seen a single time; less than 2% belongs to the top ten. CDR3 length: 17 amino acids. V was cut by 1 base and J by 4 bases, with 19 bases left in between. The clonotype comes from a girl aged 5-17 years in good health and CMV-seropositive. V usage is TRBV23-1 and J usage is TRBJ2-5; D uncertain. TRBV23-1 qualifies as an ORF whose function is uncertain. The sequenced sample consisted of PBMCs. In DNA form, the CDR3 reads TGCGCCAGCAGTCAATTCTCGGGTACGGTAACTCGAGAGACCCAGTACTTC. It encodes CASSQFSGTVTRETQYF.